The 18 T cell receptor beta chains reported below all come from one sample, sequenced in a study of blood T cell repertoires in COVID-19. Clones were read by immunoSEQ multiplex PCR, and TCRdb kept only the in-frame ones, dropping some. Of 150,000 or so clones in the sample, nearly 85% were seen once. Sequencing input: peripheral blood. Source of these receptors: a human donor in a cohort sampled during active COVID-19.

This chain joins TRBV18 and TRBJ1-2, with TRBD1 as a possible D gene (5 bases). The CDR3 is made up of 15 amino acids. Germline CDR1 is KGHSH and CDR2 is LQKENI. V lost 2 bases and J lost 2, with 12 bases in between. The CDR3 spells CASSPREGPNYGYTF. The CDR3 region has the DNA TGTGCCAGCTCACCAAGGGAGGGGCCAAACTATGGCTACACCTTC.

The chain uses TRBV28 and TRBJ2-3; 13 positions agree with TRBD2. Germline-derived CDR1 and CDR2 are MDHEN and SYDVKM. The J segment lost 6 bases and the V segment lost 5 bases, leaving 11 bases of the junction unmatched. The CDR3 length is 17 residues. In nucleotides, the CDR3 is TGTGCCAGCAGTCAGACTAGCGGGGGGAGTCCGAGGGATACGCAGTATTTT. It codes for CASSQTSGGSPRDTQYF.

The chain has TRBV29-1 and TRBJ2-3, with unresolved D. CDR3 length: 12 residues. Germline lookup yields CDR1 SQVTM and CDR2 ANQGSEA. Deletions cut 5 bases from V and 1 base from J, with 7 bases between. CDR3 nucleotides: TGCAGCGTTCAGTCTGGCACAGATACGCAGTATTTT. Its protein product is CSVQSGTDTQYF.

The CDR3, as DNA: TGTGCCAGCAGCCGGGGACTAGCGGGAGACACCGGGGAGCTGTTTTTT. Protein product: CASSRGLAGDTGELFF. The rearrangement uses TRBV11-3 and TRBJ2-2, with TRBD2 matching 14 bases. V shed 5 bases and J 3 bases; nucleotides not matched to a gene: 2. Per germline, CDR1 SGHNT and CDR2 YENEEA. This CDR3 spans 16 amino acids.

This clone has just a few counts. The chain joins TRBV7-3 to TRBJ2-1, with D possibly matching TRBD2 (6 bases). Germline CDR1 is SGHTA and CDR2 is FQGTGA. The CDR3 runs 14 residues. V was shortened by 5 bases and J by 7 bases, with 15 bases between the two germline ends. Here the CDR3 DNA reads TGTGCCAGCAGCCCATCCGGGACTCGAAATGAGCAGTTCTTC. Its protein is CASSPSGTRNEQFF.

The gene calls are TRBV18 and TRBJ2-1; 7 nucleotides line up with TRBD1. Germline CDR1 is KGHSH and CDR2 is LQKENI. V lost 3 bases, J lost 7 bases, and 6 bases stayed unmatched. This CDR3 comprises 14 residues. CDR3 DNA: TGTGCCAGCTCACCCCAGACAGGGATGAATGAGCAGTTCTTC. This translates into CASSPQTGMNEQFF. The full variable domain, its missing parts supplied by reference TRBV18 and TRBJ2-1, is NAGVMQNPRHLVRRRGQEARLRCSPMKGHSHVYWYRQLPEEGLKFMVYLQKENIIDESGMPKERFSAEFPKEGPSILRIQQVVRGDSAAYFCASSPQTGMNEQFFGPGTRLTVL.

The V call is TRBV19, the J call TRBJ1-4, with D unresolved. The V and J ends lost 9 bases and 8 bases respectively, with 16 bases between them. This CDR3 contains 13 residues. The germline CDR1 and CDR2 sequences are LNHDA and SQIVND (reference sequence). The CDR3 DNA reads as TGTGCCAGCGCCCTCGGTTTGCGAGAAAAACTGTTTTTT. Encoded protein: CASALGLREKLFF.

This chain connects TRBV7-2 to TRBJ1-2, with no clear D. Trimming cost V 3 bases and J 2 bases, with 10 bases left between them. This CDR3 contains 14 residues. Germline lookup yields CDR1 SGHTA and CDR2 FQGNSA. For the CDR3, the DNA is TGTGCCAGCAGCTTTATACAGCTGAACTATGGCTACACCTTC. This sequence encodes CASSFIQLNYGYTF. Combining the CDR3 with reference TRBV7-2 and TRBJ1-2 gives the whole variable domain GAGVSQSPSNKVTEKGKDVELRCDPISGHTALYWYRQSLGQGLEFLIYFQGNSAPDKSGLPSDRFSAERTGGSVSTLTIQRTQQEDSAVYLCASSFIQLNYGYTFGSGTRLTVV.

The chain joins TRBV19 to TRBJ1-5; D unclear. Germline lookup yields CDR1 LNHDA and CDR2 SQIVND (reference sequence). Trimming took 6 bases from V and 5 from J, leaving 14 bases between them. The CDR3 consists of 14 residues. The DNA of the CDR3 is TGTGCCAGTAGGACCCTTGAGGATTATCAGCCCCAGCATTTT. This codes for CASRTLEDYQPQHF.

The DNA for the CDR3 is TGTGCCAGCAGCTTAGGGGGGGGGCACGAGCAGTACGTC. Translated: CASSLGGGHEQYV. The chain uses TRBV7-2 and TRBJ2-7, with a weak D call TRBD2 (7 bases). The CDR3 is 13 amino acids. Looked up from germline, CDR1 is SGHTA and CDR2 is FQGNSA. V was pared by 1 base and J by 5 bases, with 9 bases between.

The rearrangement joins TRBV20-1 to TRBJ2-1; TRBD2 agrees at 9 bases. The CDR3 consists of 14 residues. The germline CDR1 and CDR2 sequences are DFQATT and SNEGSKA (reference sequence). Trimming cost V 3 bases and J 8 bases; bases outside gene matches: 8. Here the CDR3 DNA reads TGCAGTGCTAGTACGGGACTAGCCCCCGATGAGCAGTTCTTC. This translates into CSASTGLAPDEQFF.

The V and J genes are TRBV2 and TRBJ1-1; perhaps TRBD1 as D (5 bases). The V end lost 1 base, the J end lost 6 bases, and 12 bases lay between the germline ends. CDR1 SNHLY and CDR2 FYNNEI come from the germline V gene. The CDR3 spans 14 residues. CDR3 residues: CASSEGRGRAEAFF. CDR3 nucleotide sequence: TGTGCCAGCAGTGAAGGAAGGGGTAGGGCTGAAGCTTTCTTT. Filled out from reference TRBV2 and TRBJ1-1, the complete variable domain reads EPEVTQTPSHQVTQMGQEVILRCVPISNHLYFYWYRQILGQKVEFLVSFYNNEISEKSEIFDDQFSVERPDGSNFTLKIRSTKLEDSAMYFCASSEGRGRAEAFFGQGTRLTVV.

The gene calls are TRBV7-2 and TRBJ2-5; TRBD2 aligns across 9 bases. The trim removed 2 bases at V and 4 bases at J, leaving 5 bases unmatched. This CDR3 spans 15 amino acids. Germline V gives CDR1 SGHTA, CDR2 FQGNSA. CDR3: CASSLMGGGAETQYF. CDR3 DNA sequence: TGTGCCAGCAGCTTAATGGGCGGGGGGGCAGAGACCCAGTACTTC.

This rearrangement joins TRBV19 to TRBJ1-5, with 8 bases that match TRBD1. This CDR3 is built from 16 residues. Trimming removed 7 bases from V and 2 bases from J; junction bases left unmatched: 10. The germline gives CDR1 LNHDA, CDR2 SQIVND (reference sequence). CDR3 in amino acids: CASTSRTGLGNQPQHF. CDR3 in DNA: TGTGCCAGTACCTCCCGGACAGGGTTGGGCAATCAGCCCCAGCATTTT.

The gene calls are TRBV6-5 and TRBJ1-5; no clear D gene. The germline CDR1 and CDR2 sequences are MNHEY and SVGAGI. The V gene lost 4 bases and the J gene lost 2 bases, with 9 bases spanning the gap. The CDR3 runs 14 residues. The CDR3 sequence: CASSLYNGNQPQHF. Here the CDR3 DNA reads TGTGCCAGCAGTTTATACAATGGCAATCAGCCCCAGCATTTT.

As DNA, the CDR3 is TGTGCCAGCAGCCCCTCGAACAGGGGGCTGGGCTATGGCTACACCTTC. Translating gives CASSPSNRGLGYGYTF. The chain is built from TRBV11-2 and TRBJ1-2, with 9 bases fitting TRBD1. The CDR3 extends over 16 amino acids. V shed 5 bases, J shed 4 bases, and the junction held 11 bases outside the gene matches. CDR1 and CDR2 (germline): SGHAT, FQNNGV.

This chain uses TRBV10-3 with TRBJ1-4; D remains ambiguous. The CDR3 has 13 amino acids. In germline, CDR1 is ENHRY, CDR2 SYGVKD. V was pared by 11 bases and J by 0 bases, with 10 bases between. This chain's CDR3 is CASSFATNEKLFF. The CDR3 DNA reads TGTGCCTCCTCTTTTGCAACTAATGAAAAACTGTTTTTT.

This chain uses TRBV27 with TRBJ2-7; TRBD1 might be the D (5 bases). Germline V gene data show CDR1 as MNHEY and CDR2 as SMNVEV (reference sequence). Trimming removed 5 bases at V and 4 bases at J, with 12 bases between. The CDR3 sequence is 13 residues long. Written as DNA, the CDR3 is TGTGCCAGCAGTCCCCGGCAGGGTTACGAGCAGTACGTC. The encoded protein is CASSPRQGYEQYV.